Listed below are T cell receptor beta chains from one sample, sequenced in a study of T-cell reconstitution after alpha-beta-depleted transplantation in children. TCRdb analysed the PCR reads with MiXCR anew, one entry per CDR3 protein. Of a few hundred thousand distinct CDR3 sequences listed, 25% to 30% are singletons. Sequencing used PBMCs, obtained before TCRalphabeta/CD19-depleted stem cell transplant. These receptor sequences come from a boy under two years old with Wiskott-Aldrich syndrome, due to receive a stem cell transplant. CDR3s include the opening cysteine and the closing phenylalanine or tryptophan. D genes are given only for firm matches. Part of the rows lack a size; the others show once, few, many or a class for expanded clones.

cdr3_aa: CAISEWSTVHYEQYF
cdr3_nt: TGTGCCATCAGTGAGTGGTCCACAGTACACTACGAGCAGTACTTC
d_call: -
j_call: TRBJ2-7
v_call: TRBV10-3
clone_size: few

cdr3_aa: CASSPLDRVNEQFF
cdr3_nt: TGTGCCAGCAGCCCACTGGACAGGGTCAATGAGCAGTTCTTC
d_call: TRBD1
j_call: TRBJ2-1
v_call: TRBV9
clone_size: few

cdr3_aa: CATSDLRGYEQYF
cdr3_nt: TGTGCCACCAGTGATTTGCGCGGCTACGAGCAGTACTTC
d_call: -
j_call: TRBJ2-7
v_call: TRBV24-1
clone_size: few

cdr3_aa: CASRGEGYEQYF
cdr3_nt: TGTGCCAGCAGAGGGGAGGGCTACGAGCAGTACTTC
d_call: TRBD2
j_call: TRBJ2-7
v_call: TRBV9
clone_size: -

cdr3_aa: CASSEMTGTPYEQYF
cdr3_nt: TGTGCCAGCTCAGAAATGACAGGGACCCCCTACGAGCAGTACTTC
d_call: TRBD1
j_call: TRBJ2-7
v_call: TRBV18
clone_size: -

cdr3_aa: CAISDLAGRSYNEQFF
cdr3_nt: TGTGCCATCAGTGATCTAGCGGGAAGGTCCTACAATGAGCAGTTCTTC
d_call: TRBD2
j_call: TRBJ2-1
v_call: TRBV10-3
clone_size: -

cdr3_aa: CASSLYGRTVYEQYF
cdr3_nt: TGCGCCAGCAGCTTGTATGGCAGGACGGTCTACGAGCAGTACTTC
d_call: -
j_call: TRBJ2-7
v_call: TRBV5-1
clone_size: -

cdr3_aa: CASRPQGGSGYGYTF
cdr3_nt: TGTGCCAGCAGACCACAGGGGGGATCAGGCTATGGCTACACCTTC
d_call: TRBD1
j_call: TRBJ1-2
v_call: TRBV28
clone_size: few

cdr3_aa: CASNSGTGLSPLHF
cdr3_nt: TGTGCCAGCAATTCCGGGACAGGGCTTTCACCCCTCCACTTT
d_call: TRBD1
j_call: TRBJ1-6
v_call: TRBV27
clone_size: few

cdr3_aa: CASTRTGSSYEQYF
cdr3_nt: TGTGCCAGCACCAGGACAGGTAGCTCCTACGAGCAGTACTTC
d_call: TRBD1
j_call: TRBJ2-7
v_call: TRBV12-3/TRBV12-4
clone_size: few

cdr3_aa: CASSSMGLAGGWSYNEQFF
cdr3_nt: TGCGCCAGCAGCTCAATGGGGCTAGCGGGAGGGTGGTCCTACAATGAGCAGTTCTTC
d_call: TRBD2
j_call: TRBJ2-1
v_call: TRBV4-1
clone_size: few

cdr3_aa: CATVCSFNEKLFF
cdr3_nt: TGTGCCACAGTTTGCTCGTTTAATGAAAAACTGTTTTTT
d_call: -
j_call: TRBJ1-4
v_call: TRBV21-1
clone_size: -

cdr3_aa: CSAHQLQGPYNSPLHF
cdr3_nt: TGCAGTGCTCACCAACTTCAGGGGCCCTATAATTCACCCCTCCACTTT
d_call: -
j_call: TRBJ1-6
v_call: TRBV20-1
clone_size: -

cdr3_aa: CASTVSYTNNEQFF
cdr3_nt: TGTGCCAGCACCGTATCGTATACAAACAATGAGCAGTTCTTC
d_call: -
j_call: TRBJ2-1
v_call: TRBV7-6
clone_size: -

cdr3_aa: CASSKREGLFYEQFF
cdr3_nt: TGTGCCAGCTCGAAGCGGGAGGGCCTGTTTTATGAGCAGTTCTTC
d_call: TRBD2
j_call: TRBJ2-1
v_call: TRBV18
clone_size: -

cdr3_aa: CSARGRSGANVLTF
cdr3_nt: TGCAGTGCTAGGGGGCGCTCTGGGGCCAACGTCCTGACTTTC
d_call: -
j_call: TRBJ2-6
v_call: TRBV20-1
clone_size: few

cdr3_aa: CAIKPGATGYGYTF
cdr3_nt: TGTGCCATCAAGCCAGGGGCCACTGGCTATGGCTACACCTTC
d_call: -
j_call: TRBJ1-2
v_call: TRBV10-3
clone_size: -

cdr3_aa: CACLGTKGWSTGELFF
cdr3_nt: TGTGCCTGCCTGGGAACAAAGGGCTGGAGCACCGGGGAGCTGTTTTTT
d_call: -
j_call: TRBJ2-2
v_call: TRBV19
clone_size: -

cdr3_aa: CASSPTGGGAYNEQFF
cdr3_nt: TGCGCCAGCAGCCCTACCGGGGGAGGGGCCTACAATGAGCAGTTCTTC
d_call: TRBD2
j_call: TRBJ2-1
v_call: TRBV5-1
clone_size: few

cdr3_aa: CASSLWSGLAYNEQFF
cdr3_nt: TGTGCCAGCAGTTTATGGTCGGGACTAGCCTACAATGAGCAGTTCTTC
d_call: TRBD2
j_call: TRBJ2-1
v_call: TRBV28
clone_size: -

cdr3_aa: CAINRHIPDTQYF
cdr3_nt: TGTGCCATCAATCGGCATATCCCAGATACGCAGTATTTT
d_call: -
j_call: TRBJ2-3
v_call: TRBV10-3
clone_size: -

cdr3_aa: CSAEKREDQETQYF
cdr3_nt: TGCAGTGCCGAAAAGCGGGAGGACCAAGAGACCCAGTACTTC
d_call: TRBD2
j_call: TRBJ2-5
v_call: TRBV20-1
clone_size: -

cdr3_aa: CASSQGLAVNEQFF
cdr3_nt: TGTGCCAGCAGCCAAGGGCTAGCGGTTAATGAGCAGTTCTTC
d_call: TRBD2
j_call: TRBJ2-1
v_call: TRBV3-1
clone_size: -

cdr3_aa: CATSRDRTNEKLFF
cdr3_nt: TGTGCCACCAGCAGAGACAGGACAAATGAAAAACTGTTTTTT
d_call: -
j_call: TRBJ1-4
v_call: TRBV15
clone_size: -

cdr3_aa: CSAREGTGGTEAFF
cdr3_nt: TGCAGTGCTAGAGAAGGGACAGGGGGCACTGAAGCTTTCTTT
d_call: TRBD1
j_call: TRBJ1-1
v_call: TRBV20-1
clone_size: -

cdr3_aa: CASRTTGGRETQYF
cdr3_nt: TGTGCCAGCAGGACAACAGGGGGGCGGGAGACCCAGTACTTC
d_call: TRBD1
j_call: TRBJ2-5
v_call: TRBV7-9
clone_size: few

cdr3_aa: CASSRSQGAYEQYF
cdr3_nt: TGTGCCAGCAGCCGATCACAGGGGGCATACGAGCAGTACTTC
d_call: TRBD1
j_call: TRBJ2-7
v_call: TRBV6-1
clone_size: -

cdr3_aa: CASSLYRQNTEAFF
cdr3_nt: TGTGCCAGCAGTTTATATCGACAGAACACTGAAGCTTTCTTT
d_call: -
j_call: TRBJ1-1
v_call: TRBV28
clone_size: -

cdr3_aa: CASSSWTSGRHSGANVLTF
cdr3_nt: TGCGCCAGCAGCTCCTGGACTAGCGGGCGCCACTCTGGGGCCAACGTCCTGACTTTC
d_call: TRBD2
j_call: TRBJ2-6
v_call: TRBV5-1
clone_size: few

cdr3_aa: CASSLETGGALETQYF
cdr3_nt: TGTGCCAGCAGCTTGGAAACAGGGGGCGCTTTGGAGACCCAGTACTTC
d_call: TRBD1
j_call: TRBJ2-5
v_call: TRBV7-2
clone_size: -

cdr3_aa: CASSYSGQRIDEQYF
cdr3_nt: TGCGCCAGCAGTTATAGCGGGCAGCGGATAGACGAGCAGTACTTC
d_call: TRBD2
j_call: TRBJ2-7
v_call: TRBV5-1
clone_size: -

cdr3_aa: CASSQDLSGGITYEQYF
cdr3_nt: TGTGCCAGCAGCCAAGATCTATCCGGGGGAATTACCTACGAGCAGTACTTC
d_call: -
j_call: TRBJ2-7
v_call: TRBV4-2
clone_size: -

cdr3_aa: CASSLARSAYNEQFF
cdr3_nt: TGTGCCAGCAGCTTAGCGCGGTCGGCCTACAATGAGCAGTTCTTC
d_call: -
j_call: TRBJ2-1
v_call: TRBV7-6
clone_size: -

cdr3_aa: CSAGTSGSPRYEQYF
cdr3_nt: TGCAGTGCAGGGACTAGCGGGAGCCCCCGCTACGAGCAGTACTTC
d_call: TRBD2
j_call: TRBJ2-7
v_call: TRBV20-1
clone_size: -

cdr3_aa: CSASPSGSPNQPQHF
cdr3_nt: TGCAGTGCTAGCCCATCCGGGTCCCCAAATCAGCCCCAGCATTTT
d_call: -
j_call: TRBJ1-5
v_call: TRBV20-1
clone_size: -

cdr3_aa: CASRDRGRAGQFF
cdr3_nt: TGTGCCAGCAGAGACAGGGGGCGAGCAGGTCAATTCTTC
d_call: TRBD1
j_call: TRBJ2-1
v_call: TRBV2
clone_size: few

cdr3_aa: CASRQDRDQPQHF
cdr3_nt: TGTGCCAGCAGACAGGACAGGGATCAGCCCCAGCATTTT
d_call: TRBD1
j_call: TRBJ1-5
v_call: TRBV2
clone_size: few

cdr3_aa: CASRPTSGRTDTQYF
cdr3_nt: TGTGCCAGCAGGCCGACTAGCGGGAGGACAGATACGCAGTATTTT
d_call: TRBD2
j_call: TRBJ2-3
v_call: TRBV28
clone_size: few

cdr3_aa: CASSLSARGAETQYF
cdr3_nt: TGTGCCAGCAGCTTGTCGGCCAGGGGAGCGGAGACCCAGTACTTC
d_call: -
j_call: TRBJ2-5
v_call: TRBV5-6
clone_size: -

cdr3_aa: CASSFPQGINTGELFF
cdr3_nt: TGTGCCAGCAGTTTTCCACAGGGGATAAACACCGGGGAGCTGTTTTTT
d_call: TRBD1
j_call: TRBJ2-2
v_call: TRBV12-3/TRBV12-4
clone_size: -

cdr3_aa: CSPHRQGANEKLFF
cdr3_nt: TGCAGCCCCCACCGACAGGGGGCTAATGAAAAACTGTTTTTT
d_call: TRBD1
j_call: TRBJ1-4
v_call: TRBV20-1
clone_size: few